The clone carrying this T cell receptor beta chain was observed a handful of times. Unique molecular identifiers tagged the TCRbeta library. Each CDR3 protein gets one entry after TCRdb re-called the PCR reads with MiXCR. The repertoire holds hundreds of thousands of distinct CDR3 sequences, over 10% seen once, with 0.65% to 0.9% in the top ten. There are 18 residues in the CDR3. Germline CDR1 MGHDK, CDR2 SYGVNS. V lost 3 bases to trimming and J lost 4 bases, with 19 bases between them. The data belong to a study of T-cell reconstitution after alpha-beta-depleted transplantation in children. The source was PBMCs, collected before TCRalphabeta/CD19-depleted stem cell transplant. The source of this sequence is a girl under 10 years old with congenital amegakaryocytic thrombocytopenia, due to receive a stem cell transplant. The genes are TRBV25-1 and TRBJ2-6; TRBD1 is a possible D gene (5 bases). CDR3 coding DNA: TGTGCCAGCAGTGAGGTGGACATGTTAAATTCAGGGGCCAACGTCCTGACTTTC. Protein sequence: CASSEVDMLNSGANVLTF.